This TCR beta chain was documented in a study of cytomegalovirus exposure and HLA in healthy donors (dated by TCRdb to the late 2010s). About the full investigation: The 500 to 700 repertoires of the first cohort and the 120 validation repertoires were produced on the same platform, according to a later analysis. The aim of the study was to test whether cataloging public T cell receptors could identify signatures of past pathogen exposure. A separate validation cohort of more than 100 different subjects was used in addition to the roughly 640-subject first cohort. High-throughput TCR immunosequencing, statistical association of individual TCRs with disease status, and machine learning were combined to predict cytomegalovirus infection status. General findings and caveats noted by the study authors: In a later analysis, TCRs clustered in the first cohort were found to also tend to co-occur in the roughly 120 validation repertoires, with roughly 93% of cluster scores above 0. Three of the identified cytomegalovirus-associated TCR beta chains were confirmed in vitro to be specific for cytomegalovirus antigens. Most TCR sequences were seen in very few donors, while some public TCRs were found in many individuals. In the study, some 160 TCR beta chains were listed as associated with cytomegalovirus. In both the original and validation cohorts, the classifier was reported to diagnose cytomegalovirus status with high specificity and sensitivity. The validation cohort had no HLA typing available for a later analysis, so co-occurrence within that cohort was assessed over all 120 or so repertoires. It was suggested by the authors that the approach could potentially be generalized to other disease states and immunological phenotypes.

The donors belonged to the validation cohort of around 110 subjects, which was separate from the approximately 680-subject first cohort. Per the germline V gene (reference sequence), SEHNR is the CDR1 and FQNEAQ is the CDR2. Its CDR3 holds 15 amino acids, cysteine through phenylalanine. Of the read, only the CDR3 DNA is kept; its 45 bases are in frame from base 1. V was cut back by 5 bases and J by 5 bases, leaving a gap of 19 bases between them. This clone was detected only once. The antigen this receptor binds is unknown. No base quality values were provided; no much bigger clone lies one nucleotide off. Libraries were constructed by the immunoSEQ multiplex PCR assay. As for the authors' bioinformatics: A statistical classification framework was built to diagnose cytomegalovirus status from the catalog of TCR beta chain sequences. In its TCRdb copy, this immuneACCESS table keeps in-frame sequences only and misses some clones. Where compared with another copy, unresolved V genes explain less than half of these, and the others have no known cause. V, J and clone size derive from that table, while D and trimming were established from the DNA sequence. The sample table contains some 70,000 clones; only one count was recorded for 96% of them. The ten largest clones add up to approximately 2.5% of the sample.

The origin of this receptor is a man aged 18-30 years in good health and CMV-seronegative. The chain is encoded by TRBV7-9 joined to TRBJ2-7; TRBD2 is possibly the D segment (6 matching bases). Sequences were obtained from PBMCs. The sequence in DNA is TGTGCCAGCAGCCTATGGGTAGGGGAGGAAAACGAGCAGTACTTC. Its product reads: CASSLWVGEENEQYF.